This TCR beta chain originates from a study of control samples from healthy donors and cancer patients. Data came from immunoSEQ multiplex PCR; TCRdb stores just in-frame clones and leaves some out. This sample yields some 100,000 clones, of which roughly 89% are seen a single time; about 7.8% belongs to the top ten. V lost 5 bases, J lost 2 bases, and 8 bases stayed unmatched. There are 17 residues in the CDR3. Germline lookup yields CDR1 MGHDK and CDR2 SYGVNS. The V gene is TRBV25-1, the J gene TRBJ2-3; 12 nucleotides line up with TRBD2. The TCR sequence derives from a man under 40 in good health. Source material: blood. CDR3 region: CASSPLGLAGPTDTQYF. CDR3 bases: TGTGCCAGCAGTCCGCTCGGACTAGCGGGGCCCACAGATACGCAGTATTTT.